This T cell receptor beta chain was observed in a study of cytomegalovirus exposure and HLA in healthy donors. Overall study: Among fewer than 500 genotyped donors, more than 65% fell in the Caucasian-associated ancestry cluster.

Despite likely unrecorded immune exposures, the donors were nominally healthy at the time of sampling. This CDR3 comprises 17 residues. Germline-derived CDR1 and CDR2 are KGHSH and LQKENI. With 5 bases removed from V and 6 bases from J, the gap between germline ends came to 20 bases. About this clone: Its antigen is not identified.

Findings of the study overall: The listing of roughly 160 TCR beta chains classed them as cytomegalovirus-associated.

The study ran its PCR with 60 Vbeta and 13 Jbeta primers. The protocol was immunoSEQ multiplex PCR, while the TCRdb copy is restricted to in-frame clones and leaves out a portion. The repertoire has about 210,000 clones, 82% of them found once; the top ten carry nearly 6%. Specimen: PBMCs. This TCR was recovered from a man aged 40-55 years in good health and CMV-seropositive. V usage is TRBV18 and J usage is TRBJ2-6, with D possibly matching TRBD1 (5 bases). The CDR3 DNA follows: TGTGCCAGCTCAGCGGTGCTCACCAGGGAAGAGGCCAACGTCCTGACTTTC. This gives the protein CASSAVLTREEANVLTF.